Listed below are T cell receptor beta chains from one sample, sequenced in a study of cytomegalovirus exposure and HLA in healthy donors. Here immunoSEQ multiplex PCR was the method, and the copy in TCRdb shows in-frame clones only, minus some. The repertoire holds about 120,000 clones, with more than 80% as singletons. The sequenced sample was PBMCs. The receptor source for this set is a man aged 40-50 years in good health and CMV-seronegative. CDR3s leave out the opening cysteine and the closing phenylalanine or tryptophan. D genes are given only for firm matches.

D gene	J gene	V gene	CDR3 protein
NA	TRBJ1-2	TRBV4-3	ASSQDRRGRGYT
TRBD2	TRBJ2-3	TRBV28	ASQRGAADTQY
NA	TRBJ1-1	TRBV7-9	ASSLEAANTEAF
TRBD1	TRBJ1-1	TRBV18	ASSRGTGLGSEAF
NA	TRBJ2-7	TRBV7-9	ASSLEGRVIDEQY
NA	TRBJ2-1	TRBV6-4	ASSDSGTNNEQF
TRBD1	TRBJ1-2	TRBV7-2	ASSLSGDRGMGPYGYT
NA	TRBJ2-1	TRBV27	ASSFLNEQF
NA	TRBJ2-3	TRBV5-4	ASSLGRVDTQY
TRBD1	TRBJ1-1	TRBV30	AWGPPDRGNTEAF
NA	TRBJ2-7	TRBV13	ASSLGTAYEQY
NA	TRBJ2-6	TRBV30	AWTPSGANVLT
TRBD2	TRBJ2-5	TRBV27	ASSPLTSGSSGRETQY
TRBD2	TRBJ2-1	TRBV6-4	ASSDRLAGNNEQF
NA	TRBJ2-2	TRBV10-3	AISVSPGNTGELF
TRBD2	TRBJ2-1	TRBV2	ASSAQTSGRNEQF
TRBD2	TRBJ2-1	TRBV19	ASSWTSGSKGAPF
NA	TRBJ2-7	TRBV6-5	ASSYNGNYEQY
NA	TRBJ1-3	TRBV5-1	ASSLRGVEYGNTIY
NA	TRBJ2-2	TRBV4-3	ASSQAVGSLNTGELF
TRBD2	TRBJ2-3	TRBV27	ASRRVAGGTDTQY
NA	TRBJ1-1	TRBV19	ASSIGPGRFRTEAF
NA	TRBJ2-7	TRBV30	AWSEASPNEQY
NA	TRBJ1-2	TRBV6-5	ASSLRANYGYT
NA	TRBJ2-1	TRBV4-2	ASSQDSVSAYNEQF
TRBD2	TRBJ2-5	TRBV7-2	ASNPGGGVFLGQY
NA	TRBJ1-5	TRBV28	ASSLVNQPQH
TRBD1	TRBJ1-2	TRBV29-1	SVAGQGKGSNYGYT
NA	TRBJ2-7	TRBV7-9	ASSPKGGQSSYEQY
NA	TRBJ2-3	TRBV4-2	ASSQRWERERTDTQY